This section outlines one T cell receptor (beta chain) sequence together with its context. What it binds is unknown. The sample comes from a study of beta chain features in type 1 diabetes. Overall study: Examination of sorted cells across all samples involved over 95 million cells.

The entirety of the isolated RNA underwent reverse transcription, so expressed TCRB transcripts were sequenced. Sequencing used immunoSEQ multiplex PCR; TCRdb keeps in-frame clones, though not all of them. The sample consists of roughly 250,000 clones, just over 20% of them appearing once. Sorted populations all had greater than 98% purity. General study results and limits: Researchers reported that naive, central memory and Treg TCRB repertoires appeared more similar in patients than in healthy donors. Type 1 diabetes patients had fewer VDJ junction insertions and more deletions. All four CD4+ subsets of Type 1 diabetes patients contained TCRB CDR3s that were moderately but significantly shorter.

The CDR3 extends over 13 amino acids. Trimming took 4 bases from V and 7 from J, leaving 13 bases between them. Germline V gene data show CDR1 as LGHNT and CDR2 as FRNRAP. V and J are TRBV12-5 and TRBJ1-1, with D perhaps TRBD1 (5 bases). Material for sequencing was naive CD4+ T cells from blood. This receptor was identified in a woman between 40 and 55 years old with type 1 diabetes. The CDR3, as DNA: TGTGCTAGTGGTTCATCCGGGGGGGTTGAAGCTTTCTTT. This codes for CASGSSGGVEAFF.